A selection of T cell receptor beta chains follows, all from one sample in a study of T-cell memory formation after mild COVID-19. Each CDR3 protein gets one entry after TCRdb re-called the 5' RACE reads with MiXCR. Among about 350,000 distinct CDR3 sequences, 28% were seen once, and the ten largest hold about 13%. Sequencing was done on a sample of PBMCs or a T cell subset sorted from them (not recorded which). The receptors shown here come from an adult woman who had mild COVID-19 (a few samples of this study predate the infection). Cell type and time point are not known. Both conserved end residues are part of each CDR3. The D gene is left open where the match is weak. Only some rows state a clone size, as once, few, many or a class for expanded clones.

clone size,D gene,V gene,J gene,CDR3 protein,CDR3 DNA
.,.,TRBV7-8,TRBJ2-3,CASSPGTGGNTDTQYF,TGTGCCAGCAGCCCCGGAACGGGCGGAAACACAGATACGCAGTATTTT
few,TRBD1,TRBV19,TRBJ1-6,CASSNTGGAARSPLHF,TGTGCCAGTTCGAACACAGGGGGCGCAGCTCGATCACCCCTCCACTTT
few,.,TRBV19,TRBJ2-7,CASSIASLTYEQYF,TGTGCCAGTAGTATAGCCAGTCTGACCTACGAGCAGTACTTC
.,.,TRBV24-1,TRBJ2-1,CATSDPQGGEWSYNEQFF,TGTGCCACCAGTGATCCCCAAGGGGGTGAATGGTCCTACAATGAGCAGTTCTTC
.,.,TRBV7-9,TRBJ1-4,CASSQDPEKLFF,TGTGCCAGCAGCCAAGACCCCGAAAAACTGTTTTTT
.,.,TRBV3-1,TRBJ2-1,CASSQGVEQFF,TGTGCCAGCAGCCAGGGGGTGGAGCAGTTCTTC
.,.,TRBV6-2/TRBV6-3,TRBJ2-1,CASRRLVPQYNEQFF,TGTGCCAGCAGACGACTAGTCCCCCAATACAATGAGCAGTTCTTC
.,TRBD2,TRBV7-9,TRBJ2-1,CASSLLAGFTYNEQFF,TGTGCCAGCTCCCTTTTAGCGGGGTTCACCTACAATGAGCAGTTCTTC
.,TRBD2,TRBV5-1,TRBJ2-3,CASRAGGLTDTQYF,TGCGCCAGCAGGGCGGGGGGGCTCACAGATACGCAGTATTTT
.,.,TRBV7-9,TRBJ2-5,CASSSGGAIQETQYF,TGTGCCAGCAGCTCTGGGGGGGCGATACAAGAGACCCAGTACTTC
.,.,TRBV4-1,TRBJ1-4,CASSHEGRAYEKLFF,TGCGCCAGCAGCCACGAAGGGAGGGCTTACGAAAAACTGTTTTTT
.,.,TRBV12-3/TRBV12-4,TRBJ1-1,CATRLGGVSTEAFF,TGTGCCACCCGCCTCGGGGGTGTGAGCACTGAAGCTTTCTTT
.,TRBD2,TRBV19,TRBJ2-1,CASSILGLAVYNEQFF,TGTGCCAGTAGTATCTTGGGACTAGCGGTCTACAATGAGCAGTTCTTC
few,.,TRBV12-3/TRBV12-4,TRBJ2-1,CASSFGGRFNEQFF,TGTGCCAGCAGTTTCGGGGGGCGCTTCAATGAGCAGTTCTTC
.,.,TRBV20-1,TRBJ1-5,CSASHSGSRNQPQHF,TGCAGTGCTAGCCATTCCGGAAGTCGAAATCAGCCCCAGCATTTT
few,.,TRBV7-8,TRBJ1-1,CASSLSGGPEAFF,TGTGCCAGCAGCTTAAGCGGGGGACCTGAAGCTTTCTTT
few,TRBD2,TRBV18,TRBJ2-7,CASSPFGASGRGEQYF,TGTGCCAGCTCACCATTCGGGGCCAGCGGGAGAGGTGAGCAGTACTTC
few,.,TRBV11-2,TRBJ2-1,CASSLGTVRQAGEQFF,TGTGCCAGCAGCTTAGGTACGGTTCGGCAAGCAGGTGAGCAGTTCTTC
.,.,TRBV7-9,TRBJ2-5,CASAPWAGQETQYF,TGTGCCAGCGCCCCGTGGGCAGGCCAAGAGACCCAGTACTTC
few,.,TRBV20-1,TRBJ2-3,CSAIGSKDTQYF,TGCAGTGCTATCGGGAGTAAGGATACGCAGTATTTT
few,.,TRBV7-8,TRBJ2-2,CASGKEADDRGELFF,TGTGCCAGCGGCAAAGAGGCGGACGACCGTGGGGAGCTGTTTTTT
few,TRBD1,TRBV4-3,TRBJ2-7,CASSQPLPGQGASYEQYF,TGCGCCAGCAGCCAACCTTTACCTGGACAGGGGGCTTCCTACGAGCAGTACTTC
.,.,TRBV7-2,TRBJ2-1,CASSFSPNEQFF,TGTGCCAGCAGCTTTAGCCCCAATGAGCAGTTCTTC
.,.,TRBV15,TRBJ1-4,CATSRDRTAINEKLFF,TGTGCCACCAGCAGGGACCGGACGGCAATTAATGAAAAACTGTTTTTT
once,.,TRBV5-6,TRBJ2-7,CASSPGQGEQYF,TGTGCCAGCAGCCCTGGCCAGGGGGAGCAGTACTTC
few,.,TRBV14,TRBJ2-3,CASSWGPSTDTQYF,TGTGCCAGCAGCTGGGGACCTAGCACAGATACGCAGTATTTT
many,TRBD2,TRBV7-9,TRBJ2-1,CASSPHAGTSGSPTYNEQFF,TGTGCCAGCAGCCCCCATGCCGGGACTAGCGGGAGTCCCACCTACAATGAGCAGTTCTTC
.,.,TRBV4-3,TRBJ2-7,CASSQDWVSPYEQYF,TGCGCCAGCAGCCAAGATTGGGTAAGCCCCTACGAGCAGTACTTC
.,.,TRBV5-4,TRBJ2-7,CASSLASNYEQYF,TGTGCCAGCAGCTTGGCATCGAACTACGAGCAGTACTTC
few,TRBD2,TRBV28,TRBJ2-2,CASSLRREVTGELFF,TGTGCCAGCAGTTTAAGGCGGGAGGTCACCGGGGAGCTGTTTTTT
few,.,TRBV4-3,TRBJ2-7,CASSQGQGKTLSYEQYF,TGCGCCAGCAGCCAGGGGCAGGGTAAGACTCTCTCCTACGAGCAGTACTTC
few,TRBD1,TRBV14,TRBJ1-1,CASSQDPGQTEAFF,TGTGCCAGCAGCCAAGACCCGGGACAGACTGAAGCTTTCTTT
.,.,TRBV12-3/TRBV12-4,TRBJ1-6,CASSLGQSRVSPLHF,TGTGCCAGCAGTTTAGGGCAGAGCAGGGTGTCACCCCTCCACTTT
.,.,TRBV20-1,TRBJ2-5,CSATRQQETQYF,TGCAGTGCTACGAGGCAGCAAGAGACCCAGTACTTC
.,.,TRBV15,TRBJ2-6,CATSISGANVLTF,TGTGCCACCAGCATCTCCGGGGCCAACGTCCTGACTTTC